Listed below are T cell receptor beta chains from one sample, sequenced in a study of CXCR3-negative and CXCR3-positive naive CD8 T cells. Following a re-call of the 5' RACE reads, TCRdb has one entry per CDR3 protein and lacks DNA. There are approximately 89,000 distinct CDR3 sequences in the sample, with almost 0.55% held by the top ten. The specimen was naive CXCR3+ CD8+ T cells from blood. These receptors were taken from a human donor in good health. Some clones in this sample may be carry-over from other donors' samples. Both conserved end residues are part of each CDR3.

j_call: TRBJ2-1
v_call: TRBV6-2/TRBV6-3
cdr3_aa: CASTESGLAVYNEQFF

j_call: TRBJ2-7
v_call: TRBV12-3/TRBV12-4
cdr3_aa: CASSFHRNSYEQYF

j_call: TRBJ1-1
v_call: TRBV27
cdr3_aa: CATHETAYDTEAFF

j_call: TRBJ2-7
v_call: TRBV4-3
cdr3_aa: CASSQDLGGEFEYEQYF

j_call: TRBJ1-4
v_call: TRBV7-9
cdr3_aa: CASSSSNNEKLFF

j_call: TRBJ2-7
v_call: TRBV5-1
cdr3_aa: CASSLGEGRIPYEQYF

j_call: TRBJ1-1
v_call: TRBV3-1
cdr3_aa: CASSQDRWVLNTEAFF

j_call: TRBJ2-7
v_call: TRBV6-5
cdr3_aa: CASSYAQFYEQYF

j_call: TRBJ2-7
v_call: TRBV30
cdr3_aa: CAWRASGSFDEQYF

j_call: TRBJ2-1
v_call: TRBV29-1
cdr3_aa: CSASGGAGEQFF

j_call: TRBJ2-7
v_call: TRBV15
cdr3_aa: CATSTYRTDEQYF

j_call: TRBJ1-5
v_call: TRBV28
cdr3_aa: CASSPSPGGQEPQHF

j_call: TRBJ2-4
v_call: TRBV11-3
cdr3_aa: CASSLSSGLAEAKNIQYF

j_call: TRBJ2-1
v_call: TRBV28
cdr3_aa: CASSHRGGNNEQFF

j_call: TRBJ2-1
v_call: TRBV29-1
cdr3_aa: CSVEGDRGLDEQFF

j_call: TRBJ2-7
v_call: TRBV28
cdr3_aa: CASSLGAGGSYEQYF

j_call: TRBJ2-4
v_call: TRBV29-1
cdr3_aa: CSVETTSSNIQYF

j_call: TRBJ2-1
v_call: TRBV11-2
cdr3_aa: CASREGTGVDEQFF

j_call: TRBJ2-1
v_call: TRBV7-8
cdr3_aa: CASSLNLYNEQFF

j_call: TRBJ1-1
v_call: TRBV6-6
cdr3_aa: CASNTGVPEAFF

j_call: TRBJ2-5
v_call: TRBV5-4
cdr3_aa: CASSPGTGEETQYF

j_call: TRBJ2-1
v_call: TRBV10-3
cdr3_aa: CAISESLGHNEQFF

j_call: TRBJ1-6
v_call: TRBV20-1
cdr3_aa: CSAREGGMDGSPLHF

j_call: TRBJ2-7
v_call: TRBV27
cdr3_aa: CASSLSTPPYEQYF

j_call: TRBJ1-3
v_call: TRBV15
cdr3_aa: CATSRATGTGDGNTIYF

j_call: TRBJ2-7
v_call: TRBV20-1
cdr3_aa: CSAPTGSRWYEQYF

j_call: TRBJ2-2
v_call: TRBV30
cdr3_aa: CAWSQSNTGELFF

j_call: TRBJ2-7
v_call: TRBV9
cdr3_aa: CASTTGQGAYEQYF

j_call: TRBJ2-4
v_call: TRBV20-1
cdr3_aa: CSARPTLGQGQQRRYIQYF